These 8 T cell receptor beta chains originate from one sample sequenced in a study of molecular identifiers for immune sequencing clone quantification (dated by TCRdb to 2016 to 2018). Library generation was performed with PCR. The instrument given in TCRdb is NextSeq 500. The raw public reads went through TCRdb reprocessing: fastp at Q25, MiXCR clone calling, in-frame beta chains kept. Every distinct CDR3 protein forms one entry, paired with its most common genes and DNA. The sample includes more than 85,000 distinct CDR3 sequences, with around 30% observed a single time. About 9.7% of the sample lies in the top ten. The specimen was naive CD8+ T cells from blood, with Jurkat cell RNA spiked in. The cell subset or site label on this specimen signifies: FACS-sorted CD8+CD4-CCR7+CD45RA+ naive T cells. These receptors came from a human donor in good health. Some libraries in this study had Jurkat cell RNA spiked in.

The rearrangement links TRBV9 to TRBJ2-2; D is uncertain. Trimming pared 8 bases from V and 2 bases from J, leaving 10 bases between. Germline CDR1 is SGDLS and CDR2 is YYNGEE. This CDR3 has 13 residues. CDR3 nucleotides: TGTGCCAGTGAGACTCGCAACACCGGGGAGCTGTTTTTT. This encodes CASETRNTGELFF.

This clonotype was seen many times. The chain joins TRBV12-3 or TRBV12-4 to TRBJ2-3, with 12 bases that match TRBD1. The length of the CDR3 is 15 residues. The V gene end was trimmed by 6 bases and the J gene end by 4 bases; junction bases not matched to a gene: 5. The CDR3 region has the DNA TGTGCCAGCAGCCCCGGGACAGGGGGCGCAGATACGCAGTATTTT. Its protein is CASSPGTGGADTQYF.

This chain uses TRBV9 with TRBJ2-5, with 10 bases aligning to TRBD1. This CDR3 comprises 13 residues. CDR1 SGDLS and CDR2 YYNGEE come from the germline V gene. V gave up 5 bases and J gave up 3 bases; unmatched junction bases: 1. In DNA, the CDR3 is TGTGCCAGCAGTGGACAGGGGGAAGAGACCCAGTACTTC. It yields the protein CASSGQGEETQYF.

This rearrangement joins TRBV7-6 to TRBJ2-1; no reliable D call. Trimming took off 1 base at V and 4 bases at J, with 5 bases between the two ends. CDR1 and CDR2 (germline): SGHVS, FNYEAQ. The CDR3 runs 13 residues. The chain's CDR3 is CASSLELYNEQFF. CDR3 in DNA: TGTGCCAGCAGCTTAGAGCTATACAATGAGCAGTTCTTC.

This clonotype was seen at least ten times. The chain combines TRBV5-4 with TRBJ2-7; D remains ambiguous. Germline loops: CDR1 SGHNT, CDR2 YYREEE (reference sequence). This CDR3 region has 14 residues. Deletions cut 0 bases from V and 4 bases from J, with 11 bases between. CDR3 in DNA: TGTGCCAGCAGCTTGGGTAGGGTCCAATACGAGCAGTACTTC. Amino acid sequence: CASSLGRVQYEQYF.

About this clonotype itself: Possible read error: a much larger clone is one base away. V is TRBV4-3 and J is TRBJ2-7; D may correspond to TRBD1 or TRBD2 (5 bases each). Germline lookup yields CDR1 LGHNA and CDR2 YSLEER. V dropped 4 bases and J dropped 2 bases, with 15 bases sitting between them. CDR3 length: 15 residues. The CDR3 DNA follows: TGCGCCAGCAGCCCCGCCCTGGGGGATGCCTACGAGCAGTACTTC. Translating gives CASSPALGDAYEQYF.

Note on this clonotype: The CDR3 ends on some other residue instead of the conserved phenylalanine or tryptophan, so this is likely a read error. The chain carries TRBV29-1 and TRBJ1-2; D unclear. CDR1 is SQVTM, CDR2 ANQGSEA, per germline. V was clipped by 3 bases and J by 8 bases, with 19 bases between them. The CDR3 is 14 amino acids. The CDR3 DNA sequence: TGCAGCGTTGAGGTTCCCCCCCCCGCGAGGGGCTACACCATC. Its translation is CSVEVPPPARGYTI.

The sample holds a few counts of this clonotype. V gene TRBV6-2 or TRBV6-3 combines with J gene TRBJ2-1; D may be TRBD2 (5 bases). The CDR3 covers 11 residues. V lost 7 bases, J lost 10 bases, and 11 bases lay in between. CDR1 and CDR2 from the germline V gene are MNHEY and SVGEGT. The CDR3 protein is CASTRAGEQFF. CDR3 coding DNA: TGTGCCAGCACGCGGGCTGGGGAGCAGTTCTTC.